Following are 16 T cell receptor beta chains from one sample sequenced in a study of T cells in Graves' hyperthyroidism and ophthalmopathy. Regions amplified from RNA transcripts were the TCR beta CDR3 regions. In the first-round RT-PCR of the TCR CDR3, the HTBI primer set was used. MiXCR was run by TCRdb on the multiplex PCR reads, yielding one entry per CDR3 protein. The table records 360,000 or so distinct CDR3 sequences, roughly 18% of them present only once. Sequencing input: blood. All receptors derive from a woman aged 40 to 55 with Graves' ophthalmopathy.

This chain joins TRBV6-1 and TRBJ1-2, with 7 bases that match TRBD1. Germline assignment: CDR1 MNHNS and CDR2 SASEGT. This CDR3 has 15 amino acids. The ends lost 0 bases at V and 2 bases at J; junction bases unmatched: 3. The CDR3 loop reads CASSEAGTANYGYTF. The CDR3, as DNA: TGTGCCAGCAGTGAAGCAGGGACAGCGAACTATGGCTACACCTTC.

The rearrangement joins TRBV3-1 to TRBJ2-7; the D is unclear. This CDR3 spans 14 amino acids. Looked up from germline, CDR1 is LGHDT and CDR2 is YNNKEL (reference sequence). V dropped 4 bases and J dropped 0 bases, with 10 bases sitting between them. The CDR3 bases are TGTGCCAGCAGCCCAAACTACGACTCCTACGAGCAGTACTTC. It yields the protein CASSPNYDSYEQYF.

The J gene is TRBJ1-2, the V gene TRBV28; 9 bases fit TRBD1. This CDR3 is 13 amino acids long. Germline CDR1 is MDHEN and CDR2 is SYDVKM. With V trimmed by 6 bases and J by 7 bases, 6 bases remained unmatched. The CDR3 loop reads CASRLDRGVGYTF. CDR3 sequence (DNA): TGTGCCAGCAGGCTGGACAGGGGTGTTGGCTACACCTTC.

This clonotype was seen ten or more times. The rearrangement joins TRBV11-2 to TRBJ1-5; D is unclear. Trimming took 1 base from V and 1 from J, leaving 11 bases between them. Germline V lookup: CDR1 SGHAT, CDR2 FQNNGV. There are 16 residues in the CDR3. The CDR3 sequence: CASSLGEGGSNQPQHF. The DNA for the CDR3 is TGTGCCAGCAGCTTAGGAGAGGGAGGAAGCAATCAGCCCCAGCATTTT.

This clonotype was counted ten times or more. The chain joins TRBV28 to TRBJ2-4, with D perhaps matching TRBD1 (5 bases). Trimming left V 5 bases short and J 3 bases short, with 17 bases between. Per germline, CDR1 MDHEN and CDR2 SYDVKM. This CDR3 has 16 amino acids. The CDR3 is CASSRGNFEGKNIQYF. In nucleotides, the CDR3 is TGTGCCAGCAGTAGGGGAAACTTTGAAGGCAAAAACATTCAGTACTTC.

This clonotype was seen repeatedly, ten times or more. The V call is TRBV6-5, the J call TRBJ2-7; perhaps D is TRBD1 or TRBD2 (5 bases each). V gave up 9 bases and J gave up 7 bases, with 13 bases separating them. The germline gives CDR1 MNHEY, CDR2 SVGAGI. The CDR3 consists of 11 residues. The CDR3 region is CARGDPTEQYF. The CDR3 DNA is TGTGCCAGGGGGGATCCTACGGAGCAGTACTTC.

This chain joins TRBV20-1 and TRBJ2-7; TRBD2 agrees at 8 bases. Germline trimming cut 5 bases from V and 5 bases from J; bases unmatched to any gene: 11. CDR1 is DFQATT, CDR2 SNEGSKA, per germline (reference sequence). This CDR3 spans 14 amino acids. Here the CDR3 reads CSAQGAGDSDEQYF. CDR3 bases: TGCAGTGCTCAGGGAGCGGGAGATTCGGACGAGCAGTACTTC.

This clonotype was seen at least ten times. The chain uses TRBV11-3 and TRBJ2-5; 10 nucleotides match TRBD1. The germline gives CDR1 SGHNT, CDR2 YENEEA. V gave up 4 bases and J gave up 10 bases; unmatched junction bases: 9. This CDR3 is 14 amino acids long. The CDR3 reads CASSSGTGEGYQYF. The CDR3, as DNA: TGTGCCAGCAGCTCAGGGACAGGGGAAGGCTACCAGTACTTC. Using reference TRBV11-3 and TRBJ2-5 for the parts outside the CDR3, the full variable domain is EAGVVQSPRYKIIEKKQPVAFWCNPISGHNTLYWYLQNLGQGPELLIRYENEEAVDDSQLPKDRFSAERLKGVDSTLKIQPAELGDSAVYLCASSSGTGEGYQYFGPGTRLLVL.

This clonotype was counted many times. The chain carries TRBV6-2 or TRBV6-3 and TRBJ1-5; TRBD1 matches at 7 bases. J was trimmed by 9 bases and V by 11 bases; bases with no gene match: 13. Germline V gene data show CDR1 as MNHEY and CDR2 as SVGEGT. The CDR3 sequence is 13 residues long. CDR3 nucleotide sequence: TGTGCCGCGCGGGCAGGGGGAAGATGGCCCCAGCATTTT. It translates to CAARAGGRWPQHF.

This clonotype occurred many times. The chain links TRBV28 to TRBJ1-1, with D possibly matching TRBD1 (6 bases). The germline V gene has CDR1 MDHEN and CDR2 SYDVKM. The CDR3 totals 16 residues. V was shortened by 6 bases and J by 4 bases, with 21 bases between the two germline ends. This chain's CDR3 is CASRREVWGPSTEAFF. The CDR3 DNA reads TGTGCCAGCAGGAGAGAGGTGTGGGGGCCCAGCACTGAAGCTTTCTTT. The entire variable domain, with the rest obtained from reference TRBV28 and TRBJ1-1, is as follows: DVKVTQSSRYLVKRTGEKVFLECVQDMDHENMFWYRQDPGLGLRLIYFSYDVKMKEKGDIPEGYSVSREKKERFSLILESASTNQTSMYLCASRREVWGPSTEAFFGQGTRLTVV.

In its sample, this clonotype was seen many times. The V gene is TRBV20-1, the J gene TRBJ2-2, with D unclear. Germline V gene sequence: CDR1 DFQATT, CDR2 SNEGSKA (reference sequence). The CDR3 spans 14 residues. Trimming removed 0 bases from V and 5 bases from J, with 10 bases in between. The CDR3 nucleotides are TGCAGTGCTAGAGATGACGGGTCTACCGGGGAGCTGTTTTTT. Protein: CSARDDGSTGELFF.

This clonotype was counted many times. The CDR3 reads CASEPFYGYTF. DNA of the CDR3: TGTGCCTCCGAGCCTTTTTATGGCTACACCTTC. This chain joins TRBV24-1 and TRBJ1-2; D remains unclear. The CDR3 loop spans 11 amino acids. Trimming left V 12 bases short and J 5 bases short, with 12 bases between. CDR1 is KGHDR and CDR2 is SFDVKD in the germline V gene.

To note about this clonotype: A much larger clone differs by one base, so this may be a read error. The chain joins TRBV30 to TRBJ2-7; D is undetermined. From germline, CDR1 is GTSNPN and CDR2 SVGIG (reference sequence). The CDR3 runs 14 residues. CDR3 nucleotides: TGTGCCCGGAGATTTAGTATGCTCTCCTACGAGCAGTACTTC. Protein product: CARRFSMLSYEQYF.

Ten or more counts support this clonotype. The CDR3: CASSPRLAGGPGDSNTGELFF. The CDR3 DNA reads as TGTGCCAGCAGCCCACGACTAGCGGGAGGGCCCGGGGACTCGAACACCGGGGAGCTGTTTTTT. The chain couples TRBV4-2 to TRBJ2-2; 14 bases line up with TRBD2. V lost 4 bases to trimming and J lost 0 bases; unmatched junction nucleotides: 13. CDR3 length: 21 residues. In germline, CDR1 is LGHNA, CDR2 YNFKEQ.

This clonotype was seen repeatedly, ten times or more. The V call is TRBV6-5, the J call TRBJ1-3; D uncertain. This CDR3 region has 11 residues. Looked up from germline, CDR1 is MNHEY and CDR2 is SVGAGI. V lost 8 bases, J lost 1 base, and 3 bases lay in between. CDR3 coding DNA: TGTGCCAGCGGTTCTGGAAACACCATATATTTT. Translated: CASGSGNTIYF.

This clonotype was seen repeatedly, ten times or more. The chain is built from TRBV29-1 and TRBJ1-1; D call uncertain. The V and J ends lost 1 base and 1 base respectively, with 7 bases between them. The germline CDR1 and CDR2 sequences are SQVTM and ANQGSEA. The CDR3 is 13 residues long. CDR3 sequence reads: CSVEVQPNTEAFF. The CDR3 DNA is TGCAGCGTTGAAGTTCAACCGAACACTGAAGCTTTCTTT.